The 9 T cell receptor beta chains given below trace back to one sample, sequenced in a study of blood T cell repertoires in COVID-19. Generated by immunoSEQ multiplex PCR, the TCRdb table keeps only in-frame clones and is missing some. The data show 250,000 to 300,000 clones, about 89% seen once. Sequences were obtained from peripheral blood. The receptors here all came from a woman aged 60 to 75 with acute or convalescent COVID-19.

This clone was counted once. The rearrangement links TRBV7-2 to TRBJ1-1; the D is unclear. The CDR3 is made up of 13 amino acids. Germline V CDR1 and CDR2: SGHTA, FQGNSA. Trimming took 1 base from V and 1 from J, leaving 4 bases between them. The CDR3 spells CASSLDSNTEAFF. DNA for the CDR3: TGTGCCAGCAGCTTAGACTCGAACACTGAAGCTTTCTTT. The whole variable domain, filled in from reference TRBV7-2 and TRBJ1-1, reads GAGVSQSPSNKVTEKGKDVELRCDPISGHTALYWYRQSLGQGLEFLIYFQGNSAPDKSGLPSDRFSAERTGGSVSTLTIQRTQQEDSAVYLCASSLDSNTEAFFGQGTRLTVV.

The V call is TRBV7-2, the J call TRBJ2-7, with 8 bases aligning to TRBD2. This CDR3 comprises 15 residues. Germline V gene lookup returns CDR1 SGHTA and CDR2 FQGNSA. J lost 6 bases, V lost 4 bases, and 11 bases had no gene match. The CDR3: CASSSPGRGTSEQYF. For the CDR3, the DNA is TGTGCCAGCAGCTCGCCAGGTCGAGGGACTAGCGAGCAGTACTTC.

CDR3 protein: CASSLGGRAGSKDWYSPLHF. The CDR3 coding sequence is TGTGCCAGCAGCTTAGGAGGTAGGGCAGGCAGTAAGGATTGGTATTCACCCCTCCACTTT. V usage is TRBV7-3 and J usage is TRBJ1-6; D is ambiguous. Trimming removed 2 bases from V and 8 bases from J, with 28 bases in between. The germline CDR1 and CDR2 sequences are SGHTA and FQGTGA. The CDR3 spans 20 residues.

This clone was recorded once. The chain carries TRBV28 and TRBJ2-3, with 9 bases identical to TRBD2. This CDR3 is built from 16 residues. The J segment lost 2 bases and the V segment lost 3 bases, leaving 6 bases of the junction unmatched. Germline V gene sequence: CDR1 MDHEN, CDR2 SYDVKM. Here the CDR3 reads CASSFLSGGITDTQYF. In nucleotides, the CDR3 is TGTGCCAGCAGTTTTCTGAGCGGGGGGATCACAGATACGCAGTATTTT.

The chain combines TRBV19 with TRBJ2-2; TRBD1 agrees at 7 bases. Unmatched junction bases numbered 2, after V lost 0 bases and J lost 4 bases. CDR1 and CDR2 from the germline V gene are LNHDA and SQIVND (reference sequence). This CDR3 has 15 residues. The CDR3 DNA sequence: TGTGCCAGTAGTATAGAACAGGGGCTCACCGGGGAGCTGTTTTTT. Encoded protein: CASSIEQGLTGELFF.

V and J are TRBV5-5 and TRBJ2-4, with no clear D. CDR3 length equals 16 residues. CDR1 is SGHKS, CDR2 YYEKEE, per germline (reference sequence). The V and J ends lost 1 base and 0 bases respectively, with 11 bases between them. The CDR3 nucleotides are TGTGCCAGCAGCTTGACTCATTCCCTAGCCAAAAACATTCAGTACTTC. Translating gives CASSLTHSLAKNIQYF. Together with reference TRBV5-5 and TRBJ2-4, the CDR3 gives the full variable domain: DAGVTQSPTHLIKTRGQQVTLRCSPISGHKSVSWYQQVLGQGPQFIFQYYEKEERGRGNFPDRFSARQFPNYSSELNVNALLLGDSALYLCASSLTHSLAKNIQYFGAGTRLSVL.

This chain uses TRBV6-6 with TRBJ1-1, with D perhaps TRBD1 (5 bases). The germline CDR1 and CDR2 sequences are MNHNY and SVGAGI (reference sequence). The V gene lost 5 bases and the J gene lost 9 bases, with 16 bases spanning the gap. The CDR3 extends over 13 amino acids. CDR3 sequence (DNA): TGTGCCAGCAGTAACCTACAGGATTCGAAAGCTTTCTTT. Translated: CASSNLQDSKAFF.

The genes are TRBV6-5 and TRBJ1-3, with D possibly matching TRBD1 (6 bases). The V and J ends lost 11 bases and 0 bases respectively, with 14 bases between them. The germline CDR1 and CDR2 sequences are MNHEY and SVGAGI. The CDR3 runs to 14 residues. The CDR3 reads CASRQASSGNTIYF. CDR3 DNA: TGTGCCTCGCGACAGGCGAGCTCTGGAAACACCATATATTTT.

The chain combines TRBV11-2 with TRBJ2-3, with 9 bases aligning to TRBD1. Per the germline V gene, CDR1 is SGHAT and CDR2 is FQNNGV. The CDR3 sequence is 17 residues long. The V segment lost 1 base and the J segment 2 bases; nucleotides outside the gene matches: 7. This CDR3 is CASSLVEGQGTTDTQYF. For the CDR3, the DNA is TGTGCCAGCAGCTTAGTTGAGGGACAGGGCACCACAGATACGCAGTATTTT.